What follows is one T cell receptor beta chain and its context. Its antigen is unknown. Conversion of TCR transcripts into cDNA relied on 5'RACE template switching, which added a universal primer site and UMIs. Via MiXCR, TCRdb re-called the 5' RACE reads, giving one row per CDR3 protein. The repertoire has about 310,000 distinct CDR3 sequences, about 3.5% of them found once; the top ten carry around a quarter. This sample was taken from a study of T cells after yellow fever vaccination. Findings of the study overall: Booster sampling recovered most clones from primary vaccination (approximately 97% CD4, approximately 88% CD8).

In germline, CDR1 is KGHDR, CDR2 SFDVKD. V was cut by 3 bases and J by 6 bases, with 11 bases left in between. The CDR3 length is 14 residues. The chain couples TRBV24-1 to TRBJ1-5, with TRBD1 as a possible D gene (5 bases). This TCR was sampled from a man aged 18 to 35 who received the YFV17D yellow fever vaccine. The sequenced sample was PBMCs, obtained on the day of the yellow fever booster vaccination. The CDR3 protein is CATSDTGRFQPQHF. CDR3 coding DNA: TGTGCCACCAGTGATACAGGACGGTTTCAGCCCCAGCATTTT.